This T cell receptor (beta chain) was profiled in a study of blood T cell repertoires in COVID-19. Sequencing was performed with immunoSEQ multiplex PCR; in TCRdb, only in-frame clones are kept and a portion is missing. Of roughly 34,000 clones listed, 85% were seen once; the top ten hold roughly 9.1%. The TCR originated in a man older than 75 with active COVID-19. Material: peripheral blood.

CDR3 in DNA: TGTGCCAGCAGCTTAGCGGGTTCAGGGAGGATCTACAATGAGCAGTTCTTC. It codes for CASSLAGSGRIYNEQFF. The rearrangement links TRBV7-2 to TRBJ2-1; tentatively, D is TRBD2 (6 bases). Germline V gene data show CDR1 as SGHTA and CDR2 as FQGNSA. V lost 0 bases and J 3 bases, leaving 15 bases between the germline ends. This CDR3 is 17 amino acids long.